A few counts support the clone carrying this T cell receptor (beta chain). Its specificity is unknown. The data are from a study of cytomegalovirus exposure and HLA in healthy donors. About the study: The early release's HLA-typed donors yielded approximately 85 million unique TCRs. General observations from the study: Rarity characterized most TCR sequences, yet some public TCRs appeared in many donors. In all likelihood, a cluster of highly shared sequence variants was a sequencing artifact.

The V gene lost 8 bases and the J gene lost 4 bases, with 12 bases spanning the gap. Looked up from germline, CDR1 is MNHNS and CDR2 is SASEGT. The CDR3 has 13 residues. Primers for the PCR totalled 60 Vbeta and 13 Jbeta. Sequenced by immunoSEQ multiplex PCR; TCRdb stores in-frame clones only, minus some. The sample lists some 130,000 clones, around 73% occurring once. V and J are TRBV6-1 and TRBJ2-1; weak D call: TRBD2 (6 bases). This receptor was obtained from a female donor in good health and CMV-seronegative. The sequencing sample was made of PBMCs. This CDR3 reads CASALRGYNEQFF. The DNA of the CDR3 is TGTGCCAGCGCATTGCGGGGATACAATGAGCAGTTCTTC.